These 31 T cell receptor beta chains were all obtained from the same sample, sequenced in a study of CD8 T cells in ankylosing spondylitis (TCRdb year 2017). The study at large found these results: A TCR beta motif of roughly 8 highly homologous amino acid variants appeared characteristic of blood from ankylosing spondylitis patients.

The protocol used for the library was 5' RACE. These reads were obtained on an Illumina HiSeq 2500. In-frame beta chains were kept once TCRdb had trimmed the public reads at Q25 with fastp and called clones with MiXCR. Each entry is one CDR3 protein sequence, shown with its most common DNA and genes. For this sample the table gives roughly 470,000 distinct CDR3 sequences, of which roughly 27% were detected only once. The ten largest clonotypes hold about 0.9% of the sample. These TCRs' antigens remain unknown. What was sequenced was blood, either unsorted or a sorted T cell fraction (not recorded which). The receptors stem from a male donor with ankylosing spondylitis.

The rearrangement links TRBV11-3 to TRBJ2-5; 9 nucleotides agree with TRBD1. The CDR3 spans 15 residues. The ends lost 3 bases at V and 1 base at J; junction bases unmatched: 3. Germline V lookup: CDR1 SGHNT, CDR2 YENEEA. CDR3: CASSLGQGGQETQYF. CDR3 bases: TGTGCCAGCAGCTTGGGACAGGGTGGCCAAGAGACCCAGTACTTC. Complete variable domain (other parts from reference TRBV11-3 and TRBJ2-5): EAGVVQSPRYKIIEKKQPVAFWCNPISGHNTLYWYLQNLGQGPELLIRYENEEAVDDSQLPKDRFSAERLKGVDSTLKIQPAELGDSAVYLCASSLGQGGQETQYFGPGTRLLVL.

This clonotype was detected a few times. This rearrangement joins TRBV11-2 to TRBJ1-2; D is uncertain. V lost 0 bases, J lost 4 bases, and 12 bases lay in between. Germline V gene sequence: CDR1 SGHAT, CDR2 FQNNGV. The CDR3 totals 15 residues. CDR3 bases: TGTGCCAGCAGCTTAGATCTGGCGGACCGCTATGGCTACACCTTC. Its translation: CASSLDLADRYGYTF.

The chain joins TRBV5-1 to TRBJ1-3; possible D gene TRBD1, 5 bases. Germline CDR1 reads SGHRS; CDR2 reads YFSETQ. The CDR3 sequence is 14 residues long. Trimming left V 7 bases short and J 0 bases short, with 11 bases between. CDR3 sequence: CASARGSSGNTIYF. The CDR3 DNA sequence: TGCGCCAGCGCTCGGGGGAGCTCTGGAAACACCATATATTTT.

The V and J genes are TRBV10-1 and TRBJ2-1; TRBD2 matches at 11 bases. The CDR3 sequence is 14 residues long. Germline loops: CDR1 WNHNN, CDR2 SYGVQD (reference sequence). J gave up 3 bases and V 9 bases, and 4 bases lay outside the gene matches. In nucleotides, the CDR3 is TGCGCCAGTGGACTAGCGGGTGTCTACAATGAGCAGTTCTTC. Protein: CASGLAGVYNEQFF.

A few counts support this clonotype. The chain has TRBV20-1 and TRBJ1-1; D uncertain. The length of the CDR3 is 14 residues. Germline CDR1 DFQATT, CDR2 SNEGSKA (reference sequence). Trimming pared 0 bases from V and 1 base from J, leaving 9 bases between. Here the CDR3 DNA reads TGCAGTGCTAGAGATCCGGCGGGGAACACTGAAGCTTTCTTT. Encoded protein: CSARDPAGNTEAFF.

The chain links TRBV12-3 or TRBV12-4 to TRBJ2-1, with D tentatively TRBD1 or TRBD2 (5 bases each). V lost 4 bases, J lost 0 bases, and 19 bases lay in between. This CDR3 region has 18 residues. CDR3 DNA sequence: TGTGCCAGCAGTTCCGACGCTACCTCAGGGACCTCCTACAATGAGCAGTTCTTC. Its protein is CASSSDATSGTSYNEQFF.

This clonotype was counted between two and nine times. This chain uses TRBV12-3 or TRBV12-4 with TRBJ2-1, with 8 bases that match TRBD1. V trimming: 4 bases; J trimming: 14 bases; junction bases outside the gene matches: 4. This CDR3 contains 11 residues. The CDR3 here is CASSSWTGKFF. CDR3 sequence (DNA): TGTGCCAGCAGTTCCTGGACAGGGAAGTTCTTC.

This chain uses TRBV2 with TRBJ1-1; 7 bases map to TRBD1. The length of the CDR3 is 13 residues. CDR1 is SNHLY, CDR2 FYNNEI, per germline. V trimming: 10 bases; J trimming: 5 bases; junction bases outside the gene matches: 10. The CDR3 bases are TGTGCCACCAGGACGACAGGGAGGACTGAAGCTTTCTTT. It yields the protein CATRTTGRTEAFF.

The chain has TRBV3-1 and TRBJ1-1; D not resolved. The CDR3 consists of 15 residues. Trimming stripped 8 bases from V and 0 bases from J, with 16 bases between. The V gene's germline CDR1 is LGHDT and CDR2 YNNKEL (reference sequence). The CDR3: CASGRGEAMNTEAFF. The CDR3 DNA sequence: TGTGCCAGCGGCCGTGGAGAGGCCATGAACACTGAAGCTTTCTTT.

The V and J genes are TRBV11-2 and TRBJ2-1, with 9 bases aligning to TRBD2. The germline V gene encodes CDR1 SGHAT and CDR2 FQNNGV. With V trimmed by 2 bases and J by 6 bases, 5 bases remained unmatched. The CDR3 covers 15 residues. The CDR3 region is CASSLMAGGLNEQFF. CDR3 bases: TGTGCCAGCAGCTTAATGGCGGGAGGGCTCAATGAGCAGTTCTTC.

In DNA form, the CDR3 reads TGTGCCATCAGCAAAACACCCGAGCCCCAAGAGACCCAGTACTTC. It encodes CAISKTPEPQETQYF. The V gene is TRBV10-3, the J gene TRBJ2-5, with D hard to call. CDR1 is ENHRY, CDR2 SYGVKD, per germline. The length of the CDR3 is 15 residues. Trimming removed 6 bases at V and 1 base at J, with 15 bases between.

This clonotype was counted between two and nine times. The chain joins TRBV10-3 to TRBJ2-5; 9 bases line up with TRBD1. V shed 3 bases and J 5 bases; nucleotides not matched to a gene: 7. Germline CDR1 and CDR2: ENHRY and SYGVKD. The CDR3 is 15 amino acids. The CDR3 loop is CAISDLDRGVETQYF. The CDR3, as DNA: TGTGCCATCAGTGATTTGGACAGGGGAGTGGAGACCCAGTACTTC.

This clonotype was observed once. The V call is TRBV3-1, the J call TRBJ2-1, with 8 bases aligning to TRBD2. Germline CDR1 reads LGHDT; CDR2 reads YNNKEL (reference sequence). The trim removed 0 bases at V and 8 bases at J, leaving 3 bases unmatched. This CDR3 has 14 amino acids. The CDR3 DNA sequence: TGTGCCAGCAGCCAAGACGTTAGCGGGGATGAGCAGTTCTTC. It codes for CASSQDVSGDEQFF.

The V gene is TRBV6-1, the J gene TRBJ2-7; 7 positions agree with TRBD1. CDR1 is MNHNS, CDR2 SASEGT, per germline. Trimming removed 5 bases from V and 1 base from J; junction bases left unmatched: 5. The CDR3 is 14 residues long. The CDR3 loop is CASSIRTGSYEQYV. For the CDR3, the DNA is TGTGCCAGCAGTATTCGGACAGGATCCTACGAGCAGTACGTC.

The chain joins TRBV4-2 to TRBJ2-2; no clear D gene. Trimming cost V 1 base and J 5 bases, with 8 bases left between them. The CDR3 sequence is 14 residues long. Germline V gene sequence: CDR1 LGHNA, CDR2 YNFKEQ. CDR3 nucleotides: TGTGCCAGCAGCCAAGTTGGGCAAACCGGGGAGCTGTTTTTT. This gives the protein CASSQVGQTGELFF.

This clonotype was counted between two and nine times. The rearrangement links TRBV12-3 or TRBV12-4 to TRBJ2-7; 8 positions agree with TRBD2. The ends lost 3 bases at V and 0 bases at J; junction bases unmatched: 4. The CDR3 covers 15 residues. CDR3 protein: CASSFGLAGSYEQYF. As DNA, the CDR3 is TGTGCCAGCAGTTTCGGGCTAGCGGGCTCCTACGAGCAGTACTTC.

The chain has TRBV5-1 and TRBJ2-2; D is undetermined. CDR3 length equals 17 residues. V was cut by 0 bases and J by 1 base, with 13 bases left in between. CDR1 and CDR2 from the germline V gene are SGHRS and YFSETQ. The CDR3, as DNA: TGCGCCAGCAGCTTGGTTCGTGGCCGAAGGAACACCGGGGAGCTGTTTTTT. It yields the protein CASSLVRGRRNTGELFF.

The J gene is TRBJ1-1, the V gene TRBV3-1; possibly TRBD1 for D (5 bases). Trimming stripped 1 base from V and 1 base from J, with 13 bases between. CDR3 size: 16 residues. The germline V gene has CDR1 LGHDT and CDR2 YNNKEL (reference sequence). DNA for the CDR3: TGTGCCAGCAGCCAAGTCCCGACAGAAACGAACACTGAAGCTTTCTTT. Translation gives CASSQVPTETNTEAFF.

The chain is built from TRBV6-1 and TRBJ2-1; the match to TRBD2 covers 16 bases. Unmatched junction bases numbered 13, after V lost 8 bases and J lost 9 bases. The CDR3 length is 17 residues. Germline CDR1 reads MNHNS; CDR2 reads SASEGT. CDR3 residues: CASDHGTGTSGRVEQFF. CDR3 nucleotides: TGTGCCAGCGATCATGGAACCGGGACTAGCGGGAGGGTTGAGCAGTTCTTC.

The rearrangement joins TRBV11-2 to TRBJ2-5; possible D gene TRBD2, 6 bases. Germline V CDR1 and CDR2: SGHAT, FQNNGV. This CDR3 spans 13 amino acids. Trimming took 6 bases from V and 5 from J, leaving 13 bases between them. Here the CDR3 reads CASRKLAQETQYF. The CDR3 bases are TGTGCCAGCAGAAAACTAGCTCAGGAGACCCAGTACTTC.

This clonotype has more than one count but fewer than ten. This rearrangement joins TRBV27 to TRBJ2-7, with TRBD1 identical over 7 bases. J gave up 2 bases and V 6 bases, and 7 bases lay outside the gene matches. The CDR3 sequence is 14 residues long. The germline V gene has CDR1 MNHEY and CDR2 SMNVEV (reference sequence). CDR3 nucleotides: TGTGCCAGCAGAAAACAGGGGACCCCCTACGAGCAGTACTTC. Its translation is CASRKQGTPYEQYF.

The V call is TRBV5-1, the J call TRBJ2-3; D is ambiguous. V dropped 4 bases and J dropped 1 base, with 13 bases sitting between them. Per germline, CDR1 SGHRS and CDR2 YFSETQ. The CDR3 has 15 amino acids. The DNA for the CDR3 is TGCGCCAGCAGCGGTCCGGGTTCGGGCACAGATACGCAGTATTTT. It specifies CASSGPGSGTDTQYF.

The chain joins TRBV12-3 or TRBV12-4 to TRBJ2-3; 11 nucleotides line up with TRBD2. The junction had 8 bases not matched to a gene; V was cut back by 6 bases and J by 6 bases. CDR3 length equals 15 residues. In DNA form, the CDR3 reads TGTGCCAGCAGGGGTAGCGGGAGGGCCATCGATACGCAGTATTTT. This codes for CASRGSGRAIDTQYF.

The rearrangement links TRBV20-1 to TRBJ2-1, with 8 bases aligning to TRBD1. CDR3 length: 12 amino acids. Germline V CDR1 and CDR2: DFQATT, SNEGSKA (reference sequence). V gave up 4 bases and J gave up 10 bases; unmatched junction bases: 6. In nucleotides, the CDR3 is TGCAGTGCTACGGACAGGGTGGAAGAGCAGTTCTTC. This encodes CSATDRVEEQFF.

A few counts support this clonotype. This chain uses TRBV7-2 with TRBJ2-7; D possibly corresponds to TRBD2 (5 bases). The CDR3 spans 15 residues. Germline assignment: CDR1 SGHTA and CDR2 FQGNSA. V gave up 1 base and J gave up 5 bases, with 15 bases separating them. CDR3 loop: CASSLVAGETDEQYF. The CDR3 nucleotides are TGTGCCAGCAGCTTAGTCGCGGGTGAGACGGACGAGCAGTACTTC.

This clonotype has more than one count but fewer than ten. The chain has TRBV20-1 and TRBJ1-1; TRBD1 matches 8 bases. The CDR3 totals 15 residues. The ends lost 3 bases at V and 1 base at J; junction bases unmatched: 7. CDR1 is DFQATT, CDR2 SNEGSKA, per germline (reference sequence). CDR3 nucleotides: TGCAGTGCTAGGGATACAGGGGGATGGAACACTGAAGCTTTCTTT. This gives the protein CSARDTGGWNTEAFF.

The chain uses TRBV5-6 and TRBJ2-5; 13 nucleotides match TRBD2. Trimming removed 6 bases from V and 5 bases from J; junction bases left unmatched: 7. Germline CDR1 reads SGHDT; CDR2 reads YYEEEE. CDR3 length equals 15 residues. The CDR3 reads CASTRQLAGGETQYF. DNA of the CDR3: TGTGCCAGCACCCGGCAACTAGCGGGAGGGGAGACCCAGTACTTC.

This clonotype came up a few times. The chain carries TRBV2 and TRBJ2-1; TRBD2 aligns across 8 bases. Germline CDR1 reads SNHLY; CDR2 reads FYNNEI. Unmatched junction bases numbered 8, after V lost 7 bases and J lost 6 bases. There are 14 residues in the CDR3. CDR3 sequence reads: CASNREGLTNEQFF. CDR3 DNA sequence: TGTGCCAGCAATCGGGAGGGCCTCACCAATGAGCAGTTCTTC.

This clonotype was seen only a few times. The chain joins TRBV20-1 to TRBJ2-1; no definite D call. Germline V gene sequence: CDR1 DFQATT, CDR2 SNEGSKA (reference sequence). This CDR3 comprises 14 residues. V lost 8 bases to trimming and J lost 7 bases, with 21 bases between them. CDR3 region: CSPVIADFQNEQFF. The CDR3 nucleotides read TGCAGTCCGGTAATAGCTGACTTCCAAAATGAGCAGTTCTTC.

Only a few counts were recorded for this clonotype. DNA for the CDR3: TGTGCCAGCAGCCAACTTACTAAGTGGGGAGTTACCTACGAGCAGTACTTC. Amino acid sequence: CASSQLTKWGVTYEQYF. The rearrangement links TRBV3-1 to TRBJ2-7; weak D call: TRBD2 (5 bases). The V gene lost 2 bases and the J gene lost 2 bases, with 19 bases spanning the gap. Germline values: CDR1 LGHDT, CDR2 YNNKEL (reference sequence). The length of the CDR3 is 17 residues.

This chain connects TRBV11-2 to TRBJ2-5, with 9 bases that match TRBD2. The V segment lost 4 bases and the J segment 5 bases; nucleotides outside the gene matches: 11. This CDR3 is 16 amino acids long. From germline, CDR1 is SGHAT and CDR2 FQNNGV. The CDR3 nucleotides read TGTGCCAGCAGCTCAGGGAGTAGCGGGAGTGGGGAGACCCAGTACTTC. It specifies CASSSGSSGSGETQYF.